The entry that follows covers one T cell receptor beta chain sequence. The germline V gene encodes CDR1 MGHRA and CDR2 YSYEKL. CDR3 length: 14 residues. J gave up 5 bases and V 2 bases, and 6 bases lay outside the gene matches. These data belong to a study of CD8+ T cells in alopecia areata. Study summary: Tofacitinib therapy took 6 to 18 months; 6 months off drug came after.

After isolation, RNA underwent reverse transcription to generate cDNA as the sequencing template. Clones were read by immunoSEQ multiplex PCR, and TCRdb kept only the in-frame ones, dropping some. The sample lists about 180,000 clones; 67% were seen once. The sequence was obtained from a human donor with alopecia areata. The chain joins TRBV4-1 to TRBJ2-7, with 7 bases lining up with TRBD1. Here the sequenced sample was CD8+ T cells sorted from blood, taken at week 0. CDR3: CASSQRQGSHEQYF. The CDR3 bases are TGCGCCAGCAGCCAAAGACAGGGATCCCACGAGCAGTACTTC.